These 11 T cell receptor beta chains came from one sample sequenced in a study of T cell responses to AZD1222 COVID-19 vaccine. The table came from immunoSEQ multiplex PCR; TCRdb's copy has only in-frame clones and leaves some out. The repertoire holds over 45,000 clones, with around 89% as singletons. Sequences were derived from peripheral blood, sampled 28 days after the second AZD1222 dose. The origin of the receptors is an adult who received the AZD1222 COVID-19 vaccine.

The chain combines TRBV13 with TRBJ2-7; 8 bases are a match to TRBD1. This CDR3 is 15 amino acids long. CDR1 PRHDT and CDR2 FYEKMQ come from the germline V gene (reference sequence). J gave up 6 bases and V 1 base, and 8 bases lay outside the gene matches. The CDR3 DNA is TGTGCCAGCAGCTTAGAGCAGGACAGGGTAGGCGAGCAGTACTTC. As protein: CASSLEQDRVGEQYF. Full variable domain (outside the CDR3, taken from reference TRBV13 and TRBJ2-7): AAGVIQSPRHLIKEKRETATLKCYPIPRHDTVYWYQQGPGQDPQFLISFYEKMQSDKGSIPDRFSAQQFSDYHSELNMSSLELGDSALYFCASSLEQDRVGEQYFGPGTRLTVT.

The gene calls are TRBV21-1 and TRBJ1-5. TRBV21-1 is tagged as a pseudogene. The CDR3 totals 13 residues. CDR3 sequence: CASSKRFNQPQHF. CDR3 sequence (DNA): TGTGCCAGCAGCAAACGGTTCAATCAGCCCCAGCATTTT.

The genes are TRBV20-1 and TRBJ2-7; D might be TRBD1 (5 bases). Looked up from germline, CDR1 is DFQATT and CDR2 is SNEGSKA (reference sequence). Deletions cut 3 bases from V and 2 bases from J, with 11 bases between. The CDR3 is made up of 13 amino acids. The DNA for the CDR3 is TGCAGTGCTAGTATTGGGGCCGCCTACGAGCAGTACTTC. Protein: CSASIGAAYEQYF.

The chain carries TRBV19 and TRBJ1-3, with D perhaps TRBD1 (5 bases). The germline V gene has CDR1 LNHDA and CDR2 SQIVND (reference sequence). CDR3 length: 16 amino acids. Trimming removed 7 bases at V and 7 bases at J, with 23 bases between. This chain's CDR3 is CASTTGTTGYLNTIYF. In DNA form, the CDR3 reads TGTGCCAGTACCACGGGAACCACAGGCTATTTGAACACCATATATTTT.

The V call is TRBV9, the J call TRBJ1-1, with D unclear. V gave up 0 bases and J gave up 0 bases, with 9 bases separating them. The length of the CDR3 is 15 residues. CDR1 and CDR2 (germline): SGDLS, YYNGEE. This CDR3 reads CASSVEGGLNTEAFF. The CDR3 DNA follows: TGTGCCAGCAGCGTAGAAGGAGGGCTGAACACTGAAGCTTTCTTT.

V usage is TRBV4-3 and J usage is TRBJ1-2, with a tentative D call TRBD1 (5 bases). The CDR3 loop spans 14 amino acids. Trimming removed 0 bases from V and 6 bases from J, with 11 bases in between. Looked up from germline, CDR1 is LGHNA and CDR2 is YSLEER. The CDR3 here is CASSQDIRVDGYTF. CDR3 nucleotide sequence: TGCGCCAGCAGCCAAGATATCAGGGTAGATGGCTACACCTTC.

The chain links TRBV7-8 to TRBJ1-5; possible D gene TRBD1, 5 bases. The CDR3 is 13 residues long. The ends were cut back, 5 bases at V and 6 bases at J, with 11 bases in the middle. Germline V gene lookup returns CDR1 SGHVS and CDR2 FQNEAQ. The CDR3 nucleotides are TGTGCCAGCAGCCGAGGAGGGGCTCAGCCCCAGCATTTT. Its protein product is CASSRGGAQPQHF.

This chain joins TRBV27 and TRBJ1-5, with D uncertain. CDR3 length: 15 residues. Trimming shortened V by 4 bases and J by 0 bases, and 10 bases separated the two germline ends. Germline-derived CDR1 and CDR2 are MNHEY and SMNVEV (reference sequence). The CDR3 loop reads CASSSSHYSNQPQHF. In nucleotides, the CDR3 is TGTGCCAGCAGTTCCTCACATTATAGCAATCAGCCCCAGCATTTT.

The chain couples TRBV11-2 to TRBJ2-7; possible D gene TRBD2, 6 bases. Trimming removed 4 bases at V and 0 bases at J, with 22 bases between. Germline V CDR1 and CDR2: SGHAT, FQNNGV. The CDR3 runs to 18 residues. The DNA for the CDR3 is TGTGCCAGCAGCTCCTACGGGGGAGCTAAACCTAGCTCCTACGAGCAGTACTTC. Its protein is CASSSYGGAKPSSYEQYF.

V is TRBV6-1 and J is TRBJ2-7; D not resolved. V gave up 2 bases and J gave up 1 base, with 12 bases separating them. Germline V lookup: CDR1 MNHNS, CDR2 SASEGT. The CDR3 covers 15 residues. CDR3 residues: CASSEWSVASYEQYF. CDR3 DNA: TGTGCCAGCAGTGAATGGAGCGTGGCTTCCTACGAGCAGTACTTC.

For the CDR3, the DNA is TGTGCCAGCAGCATACTCGGGCCCCACCTCAGCGGAAACACCATATATTTT. It codes for CASSILGPHLSGNTIYF. This chain connects TRBV7-8 to TRBJ1-3; the D is unclear. V was pared by 5 bases and J by 4 bases, with 21 bases between. CDR1 and CDR2 (germline): SGHVS, FQNEAQ. The CDR3 extends over 17 amino acids.